These 17 T cell receptor beta chains originate from one sample sequenced in a study of blood T cell repertoires in COVID-19 (dated by TCRdb to 2020 to 2021). The library relied on the immunoSEQ multiplex PCR assay. As stored in TCRdb, this immuneACCESS dataset retains in-frame rearrangements with V and J assigned. A fraction of the clones does not appear; measured against another copy, unresolved V genes explain less than half of the discrepancy, and the remainder lacks a known reason. This sample lists 160,000 or so clones; more than 65% were detected once. Together, the top ten hold about 15% of the sample. Sequenced input: peripheral blood. These receptor sequences come from an elderly woman with acute or convalescent COVID-19.

About this clone: One end of the junction fails to match germline, which may point to a read error. The V gene is TRBV7-7, the J gene TRBJ2-5; 7 nucleotides align to TRBD2. The germline CDR1 and CDR2 sequences are SSHAT and FNYEAQ (reference sequence). The CDR3 loop spans 14 amino acids. The CDR3 DNA is TGTGCTAGCAGCCCTAGCGGAACCCAAGAGACCCAGTACTTC. It encodes CASSPSGTQETQYF.

The rearrangement uses TRBV4-1 and TRBJ1-6; D not resolved. The CDR3 runs to 15 residues. Germline V gene sequence: CDR1 MGHRA, CDR2 YSYEKL. V lost 1 base to trimming and J lost 2 bases, with 6 bases between them. The CDR3 DNA reads TGCGCCAGCAGCCAAGGGCACACCTATAATTCACCCCTCCACTTT. As protein: CASSQGHTYNSPLHF.

The chain is built from TRBV28 and TRBJ1-6; 7 bases align to TRBD1. With V trimmed by 5 bases and J by 7 bases, 11 bases remained unmatched. This CDR3 is 16 amino acids long. Germline lookup yields CDR1 MDHEN and CDR2 SYDVKM. The CDR3 reads CASSLDRAPTNSPLHF. The CDR3 region has the DNA TGTGCCAGCAGTCTTGACAGGGCCCCGACGAATTCACCCCTCCACTTT.

The CDR3 loop is CASRVRTEAFF. The DNA of the CDR3 is TGTGCCAGCAGAGTGAGGACTGAAGCTTTCTTT. The chain employs TRBV6-5 and TRBJ1-1; D call uncertain. Trimming cost V 6 bases and J 5 bases, with 7 bases left between them. Germline-derived CDR1 and CDR2 are MNHEY and SVGAGI. This CDR3 is built from 11 residues.

V gene TRBV12-3 or TRBV12-4 combines with J gene TRBJ2-7; 11 bases line up with TRBD2. The CDR3 consists of 13 residues. The V gene end was trimmed by 5 bases and the J gene end by 4 bases; junction bases not matched to a gene: 1. For the CDR3, the DNA is TGTGCCAGCAGTCGGACTAGCGGGTACGAGCAGTACTTC. Its translation is CASSRTSGYEQYF.

The chain links TRBV28 to TRBJ2-2; D call uncertain. Per germline, CDR1 MDHEN and CDR2 SYDVKM. CDR3 length equals 13 residues. V shed 6 bases and J shed 2 bases, with 7 bases lying between them. CDR3 region: CASRSLNTGELFF. The DNA of the CDR3 is TGTGCCAGCAGATCACTTAACACCGGGGAGCTGTTTTTT.

This clone was recorded a few times. The CDR3 protein is CASSSPRDRGRPGYGYTF. CDR3 coding DNA: TGTGCCAGCAGCTCACCCCGGGACAGGGGACGACCTGGCTATGGCTACACCTTC. This rearrangement joins TRBV11-2 to TRBJ1-2; 10 bases are shared with TRBD1. In germline, CDR1 is SGHAT, CDR2 FQNNGV. V dropped 4 bases and J dropped 4; count of bases not matched to a gene: 15. There are 18 residues in the CDR3.

The chain employs TRBV3-1 (or the pseudogene TRBV3-2) and TRBJ1-2, with TRBD1 identical over 7 bases. Germline V gene data show CDR1 as LGHDT and CDR2 as YNNKEL (reference sequence). The CDR3 has 16 amino acids. Unmatched junction bases numbered 12, after V lost 3 bases and J lost 5 bases. The CDR3 region is CASSHEVSGQSYGYTF. CDR3 in DNA: TGTGCCAGCAGCCACGAAGTGTCGGGACAGTCTTATGGCTACACCTTC.

The chain combines TRBV7-9 with TRBJ1-2, with 7 nucleotides matching TRBD1. V lost 5 bases to trimming and J lost 12 bases; unmatched junction nucleotides: 12. Per germline, CDR1 SEHNR and CDR2 FQNEAQ (reference sequence). The CDR3 loop spans 13 amino acids. The chain's CDR3 is CASSRDTGASDTF. The CDR3 DNA follows: TGTGCCAGCAGCCGGGACACAGGGGCTTCGGACACCTTC.

This sequence joins TRBV19 and TRBJ1-6, with D possibly matching TRBD1 (5 bases). This CDR3 is built from 16 residues. Looked up from germline, CDR1 is LNHDA and CDR2 is SQIVND (reference sequence). V was shortened by 2 bases and J by 0 bases, with 8 bases between the two germline ends. The CDR3 reads CASSIFGGSYNSPLHF. As DNA, the CDR3 is TGTGCCAGTAGTATATTCGGGGGCTCCTATAATTCACCCCTCCACTTT.

This chain links TRBV29-1 with TRBJ2-7, with 7 bases matching TRBD2. Germline CDR1 and CDR2: SQVTM and ANQGSEA. The CDR3 spans 15 residues. CDR3 region: CSARKTTSDSYEQYF. Written as DNA, the CDR3 is TGCAGTGCCAGAAAGACTACTAGCGACTCCTACGAGCAGTACTTC.

The chain is built from TRBV19 and TRBJ2-7; 7 nucleotides align to TRBD1. CDR1 and CDR2 (germline): LNHDA, SQIVND (reference sequence). The CDR3 consists of 13 residues. The V and J ends lost 5 bases and 5 bases, in that order; junction bases with no gene match: 6. The CDR3 DNA reads TGTGCCAGTAGTCCCCAGACAGGGAACGAGCAGTACTTC. The encoded protein is CASSPQTGNEQYF.

The rearrangement joins TRBV7-8 to TRBJ2-1; TRBD2 matches 9 bases. The V gene end was trimmed by 5 bases and the J gene end by 7 bases; junction bases not matched to a gene: 12. This CDR3 is 16 amino acids long. CDR1 is SGHVS, CDR2 FQNEAQ, per germline. CDR3 sequence: CASSLTSSGIGNEQFF. DNA for the CDR3: TGTGCCAGCAGCCTTACTTCTAGCGGGATTGGAAATGAGCAGTTCTTC.

V and J are TRBV28 and TRBJ2-5; 9 bases are shared with TRBD2. Germline assignment: CDR1 MDHEN and CDR2 SYDVKM. This CDR3 spans 16 amino acids. V shed 2 bases, J shed 3 bases, and the junction held 7 bases outside the gene matches. The CDR3 DNA is TGTGCCAGCAGTTTAGCGGGAGGGAAGGGAGAAGAGACCCAGTACTTC. Translating gives CASSLAGGKGEETQYF.

The gene calls are TRBV9 and TRBJ1-1; TRBD1 agrees at 8 bases. The CDR3 is 12 amino acids. Trimming removed 3 bases from V and 10 bases from J; junction bases left unmatched: 5. From germline, CDR1 is SGDLS and CDR2 YYNGEE. DNA for the CDR3: TGTGCCAGCAGCGCTTCGGACAGGGTAGCTTTCTTT. Amino acid sequence: CASSASDRVAFF.

This clone was recorded a few times. The V call is TRBV19, the J call TRBJ1-6, with TRBD1 identical over 8 bases. V shed 6 bases, J shed 7 bases, and the junction held 8 bases outside the gene matches. The germline CDR1 and CDR2 sequences are LNHDA and SQIVND (reference sequence). This CDR3 is built from 15 residues. The CDR3 DNA is TGTGCCAGTAGCGCGGGGACAGGAAGGAATTCACCCCTCCACTTT. Protein product: CASSAGTGRNSPLHF.

This clone is a singleton in its sample. The V and J genes are TRBV19 and TRBJ1-2; 10 bases align to TRBD1. Trimming took 3 bases from V and 6 from J; bases not matched to a gene: 1. The CDR3 loop spans 13 amino acids. Looked up from germline, CDR1 is LNHDA and CDR2 is SQIVND (reference sequence). CDR3 loop: CASSMTGGHGYTF. In DNA, the CDR3 is TGTGCCAGTAGTATGACAGGGGGCCATGGCTACACCTTC. The full variable domain, with the rest looked up from reference TRBV19 and TRBJ1-2, is DGGITQSPKYLFRKEGQNVTLSCEQNLNHDAMYWYRQDPGQGLRLIYYSQIVNDFQKGDIAEGYSVSREKKESFPLTVTSAQKNPTAFYLCASSMTGGHGYTFGSGTRLTVV.